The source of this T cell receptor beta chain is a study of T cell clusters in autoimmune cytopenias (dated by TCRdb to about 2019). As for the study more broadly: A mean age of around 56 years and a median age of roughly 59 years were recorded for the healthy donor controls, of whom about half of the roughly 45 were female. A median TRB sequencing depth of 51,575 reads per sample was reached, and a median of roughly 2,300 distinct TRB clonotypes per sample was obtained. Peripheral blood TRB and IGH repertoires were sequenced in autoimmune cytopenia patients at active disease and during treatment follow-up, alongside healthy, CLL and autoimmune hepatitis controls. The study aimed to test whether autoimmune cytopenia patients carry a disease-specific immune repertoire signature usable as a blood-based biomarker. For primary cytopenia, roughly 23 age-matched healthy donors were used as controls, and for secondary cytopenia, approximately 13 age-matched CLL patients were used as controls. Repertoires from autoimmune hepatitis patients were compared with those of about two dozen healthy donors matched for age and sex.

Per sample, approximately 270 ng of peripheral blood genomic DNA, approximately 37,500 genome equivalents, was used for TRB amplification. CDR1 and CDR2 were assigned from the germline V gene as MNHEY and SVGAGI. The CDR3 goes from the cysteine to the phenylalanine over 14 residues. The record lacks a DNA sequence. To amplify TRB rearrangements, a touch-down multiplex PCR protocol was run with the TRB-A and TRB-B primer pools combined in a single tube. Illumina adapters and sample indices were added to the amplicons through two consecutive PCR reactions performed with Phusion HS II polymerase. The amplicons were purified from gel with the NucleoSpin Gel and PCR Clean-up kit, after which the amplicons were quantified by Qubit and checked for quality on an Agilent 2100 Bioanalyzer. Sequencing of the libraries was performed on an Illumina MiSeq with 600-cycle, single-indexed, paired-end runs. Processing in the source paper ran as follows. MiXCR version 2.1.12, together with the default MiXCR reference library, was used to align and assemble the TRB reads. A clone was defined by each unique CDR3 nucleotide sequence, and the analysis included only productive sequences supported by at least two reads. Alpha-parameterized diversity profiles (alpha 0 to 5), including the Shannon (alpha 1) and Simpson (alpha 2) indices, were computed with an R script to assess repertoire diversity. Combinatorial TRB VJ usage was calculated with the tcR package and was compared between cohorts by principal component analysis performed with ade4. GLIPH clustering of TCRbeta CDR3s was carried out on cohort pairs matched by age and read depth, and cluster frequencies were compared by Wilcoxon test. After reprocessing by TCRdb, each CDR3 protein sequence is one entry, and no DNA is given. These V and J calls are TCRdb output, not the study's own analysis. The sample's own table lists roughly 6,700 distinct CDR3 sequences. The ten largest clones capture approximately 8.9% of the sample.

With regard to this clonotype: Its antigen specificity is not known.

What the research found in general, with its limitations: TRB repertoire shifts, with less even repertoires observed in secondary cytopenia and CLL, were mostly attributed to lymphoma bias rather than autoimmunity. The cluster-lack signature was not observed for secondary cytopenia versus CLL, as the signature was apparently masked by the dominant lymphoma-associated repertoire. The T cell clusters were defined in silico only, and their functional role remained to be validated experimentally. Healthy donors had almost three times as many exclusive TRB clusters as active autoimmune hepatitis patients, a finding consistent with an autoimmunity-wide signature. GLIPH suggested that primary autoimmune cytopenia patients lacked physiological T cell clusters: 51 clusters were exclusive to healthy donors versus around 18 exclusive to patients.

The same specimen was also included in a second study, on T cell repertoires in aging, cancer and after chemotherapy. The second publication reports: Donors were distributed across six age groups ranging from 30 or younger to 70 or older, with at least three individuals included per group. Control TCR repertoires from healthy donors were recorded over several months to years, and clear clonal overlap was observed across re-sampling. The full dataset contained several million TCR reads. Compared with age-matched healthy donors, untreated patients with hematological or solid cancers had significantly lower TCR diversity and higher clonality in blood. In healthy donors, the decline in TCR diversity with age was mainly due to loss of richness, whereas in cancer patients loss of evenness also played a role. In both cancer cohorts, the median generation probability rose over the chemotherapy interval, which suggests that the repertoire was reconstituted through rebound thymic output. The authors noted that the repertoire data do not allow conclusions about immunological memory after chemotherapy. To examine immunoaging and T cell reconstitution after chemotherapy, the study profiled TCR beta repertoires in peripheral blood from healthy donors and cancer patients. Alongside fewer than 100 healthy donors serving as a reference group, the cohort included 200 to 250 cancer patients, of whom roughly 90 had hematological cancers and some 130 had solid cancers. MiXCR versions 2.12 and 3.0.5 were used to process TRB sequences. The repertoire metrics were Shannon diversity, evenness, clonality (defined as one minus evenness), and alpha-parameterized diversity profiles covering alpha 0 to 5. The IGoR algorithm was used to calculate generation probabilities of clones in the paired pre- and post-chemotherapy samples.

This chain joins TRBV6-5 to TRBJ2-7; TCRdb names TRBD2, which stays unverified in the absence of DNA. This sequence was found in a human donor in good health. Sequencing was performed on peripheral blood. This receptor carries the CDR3 CASSSPGLVSEQYF.